One T cell receptor (beta chain) is described in this entry. Its target is not known. Random hexamers were used to reverse transcribe the RNA input (roughly 0.5 to 1 ug). One entry per CDR3 protein results from TCRdb running MiXCR on the immunoSEQ multiplex PCR reads. The repertoire holds about 90,000 distinct CDR3 sequences, with approximately 96% as singletons. Sequencing of TCR beta was performed on blood CD8+ T cells and on blood CD4+ T cells. Negative isolation yielded the CD8+ and CD4+ T cells, while FACS enriched the TEMRA cells. The sample originates from a study of CD8 T cells in Susac syndrome. Study results and limitations: CD8+ clonal expansion in Susac was maximal in TEMRA cells and in active patients. The study acknowledged a relatively small number of individuals in its TCR sequencing and HLA analysis.

V gave up 6 bases and J gave up 0 bases, with 11 bases separating them. The CDR3 is 14 amino acids. The J gene is TRBJ1-1, the V gene TRBV12-3 or TRBV12-4; TRBD1 is a possible D gene (6 bases). The clonotype comes from a human donor with Susac syndrome. The sequenced sample was CD8+ T cells from PBMCs. CDR3 residues: CASRSGHLNTEAFF. The DNA for the CDR3 is TGTGCCAGCAGGTCGGGACACCTGAACACTGAAGCTTTCTTT.